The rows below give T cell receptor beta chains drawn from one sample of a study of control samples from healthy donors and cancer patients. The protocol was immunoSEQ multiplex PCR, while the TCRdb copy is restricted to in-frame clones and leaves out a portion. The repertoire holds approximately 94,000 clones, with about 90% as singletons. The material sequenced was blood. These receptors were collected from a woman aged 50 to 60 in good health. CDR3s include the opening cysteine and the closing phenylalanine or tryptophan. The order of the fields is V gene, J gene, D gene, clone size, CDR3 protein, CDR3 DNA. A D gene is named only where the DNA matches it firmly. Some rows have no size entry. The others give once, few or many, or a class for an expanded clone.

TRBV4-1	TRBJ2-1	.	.	CASSQGQFSYNEQFF	TGCGCCAGCAGCCAAGGGCAATTCTCCTACAATGAGCAGTTCTTC
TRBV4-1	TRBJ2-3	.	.	CASSLRQSTDTQYF	TGCGCCAGCAGCCTCCGACAGTCCACAGATACGCAGTATTTT
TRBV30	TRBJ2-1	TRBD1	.	CAWSPLDRDNEQFF	TGTGCCTGGAGTCCCCTCGACAGGGACAATGAGCAGTTCTTC
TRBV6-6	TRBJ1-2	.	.	CASSQGRWSYTF	TGTGCCAGCAGCCAGGGACGGTGGAGCTACACCTTC
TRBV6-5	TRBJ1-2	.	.	CASSVARVYGYTF	TGTGCCAGCAGCGTGGCGAGGGTCTATGGCTACACCTTC
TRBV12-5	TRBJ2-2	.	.	CASGPYFTGELFF	TGTGCTAGTGGACCCTATTTCACCGGGGAGCTGTTTTTT
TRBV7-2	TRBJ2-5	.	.	CASSLGLGSFIETQYF	TGTGCCAGCAGCTTGGGTCTAGGGTCCTTTATAGAGACCCAGTACTTC
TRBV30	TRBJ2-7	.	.	CAWRLGEVYEQYF	TGTGCCTGGAGACTGGGTGAAGTCTACGAGCAGTACTTC
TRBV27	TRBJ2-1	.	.	CASSLSRGAPDEQFF	TGTGCCAGCAGTTTATCGCGGGGCGCTCCAGATGAGCAGTTCTTC
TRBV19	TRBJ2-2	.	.	CASSMSRGLFF	TGTGCCAGTAGTATGTCCCGCGGGCTGTTTTTT
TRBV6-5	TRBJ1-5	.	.	CASSNQGTQPQHF	TGTGCCAGCAGCAACCAGGGGACTCAGCCCCAGCATTTT
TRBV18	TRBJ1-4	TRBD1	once	CASSPQPLGTATNEKLFF	TGTGCCAGCTCACCACAGCCACTAGGGACAGCAACTAATGAAAAACTGTTTTTT
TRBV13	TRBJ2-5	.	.	CASSLLRDETQYF	TGTGCCAGCAGCTTACTACGCGATGAGACCCAGTACTTC
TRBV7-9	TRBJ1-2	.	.	CASSLGVARYGYTF	TGTGCCAGCAGCTTAGGGGTGGCCCGCTATGGCTACACCTTC
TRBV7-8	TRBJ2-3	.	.	CASSGSWQVGPDTQYF	TGTGCCAGCAGCGGTAGTTGGCAGGTCGGCCCAGATACGCAGTATTTT
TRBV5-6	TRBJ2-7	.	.	CASSLVTDHYEQYF	TGTGCCAGCAGCTTGGTGACAGATCACTACGAGCAGTACTTC
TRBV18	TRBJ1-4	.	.	CASSPSQPLNEKLFF	TGTGCCAGCTCACCCTCGCAGCCGCTTAATGAAAAACTGTTTTTT
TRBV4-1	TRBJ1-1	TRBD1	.	CASSALTGGNTEAFF	TGCGCCAGCAGCGCTTTGACAGGGGGTAACACTGAAGCTTTCTTT
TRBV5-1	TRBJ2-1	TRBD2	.	CASSLAGGPDNEQFF	TGCGCCAGCAGCTTGGCGGGGGGGCCGGACAATGAGCAGTTCTTC
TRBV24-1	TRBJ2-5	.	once	CATSDLHREETQYF	TGTGCCACCAGTGATTTGCACAGGGAAGAGACCCAGTACTTC
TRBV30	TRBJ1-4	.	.	CAWSGPGINEKLFF	TGTGCCTGGAGTGGCCCAGGCATTAATGAAAAACTGTTTTTT
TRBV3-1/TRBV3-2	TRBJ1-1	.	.	CASSQTQGIGNTEAFF	TGTGCCAGCAGCCAAACCCAGGGAATAGGGAACACTGAAGCTTTCTTT
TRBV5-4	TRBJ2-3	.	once	CASTRGGADTQYF	TGTGCCAGCACCCGAGGGGGGGCAGATACGCAGTATTTT
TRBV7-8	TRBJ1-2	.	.	CASSPDLNYGYTF	TGTGCCAGCAGCCCGGACTTAAACTATGGCTACACCTTC
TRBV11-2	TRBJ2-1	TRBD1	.	CASSPGTGGFDNEQFF	TGTGCCAGCAGCCCAGGGACAGGGGGCTTTGACAATGAGCAGTTCTTC
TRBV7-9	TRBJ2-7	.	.	CASSSPASYEQYF	TGTGCCAGCAGCTCTCCCGCCTCCTACGAGCAGTACTTC
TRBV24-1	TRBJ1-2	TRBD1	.	CATSDSDTTGGYTF	TGTGCCACCAGTGATTCGGATACGACAGGGGGCTACACCTTC
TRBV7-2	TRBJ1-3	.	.	CASSPGPGREANTIYF	TGTGCCAGCAGTCCCGGCCCAGGCAGGGAGGCAAACACCATATATTTT
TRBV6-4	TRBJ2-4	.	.	CASSPTGLASKNIQYF	TGTGCCAGCAGTCCGACCGGTTTAGCTTCCAAAAACATTCAGTACTTC